Presented here are 20 T cell receptor beta chains from one specimen sequenced in a study of T cells in Graves' hyperthyroidism and ophthalmopathy. Researchers amplified the TCR beta CDR3 regions from RNA transcripts. The HTBI primer set drove a first-round RT-PCR of the TCR CDR3. TCRdb re-called the multiplex PCR reads through MiXCR, storing one row per CDR3 protein. The table has around 390,000 distinct CDR3 sequences, around 13% seen once. What was sequenced was blood. These receptors originate from a woman younger than 45 with Graves' ophthalmopathy.

This clonotype was seen ten or more times. V usage is TRBV2 and J usage is TRBJ2-7; 9 nucleotides line up with TRBD1. The CDR3 contains 16 residues. Germline V gives CDR1 SNHLY, CDR2 FYNNEI. V dropped 2 bases and J dropped 2; count of bases not matched to a gene: 7. CDR3 in amino acids: CASSEWVGQGPYEQYF. CDR3 DNA: TGTGCCAGCAGTGAATGGGTGGGACAGGGACCCTACGAGCAGTACTTC.

This clonotype was recorded at least ten times. V usage is TRBV30 and J usage is TRBJ1-6; possible D gene TRBD1, 6 bases. The CDR3 runs 12 residues. Germline CDR1 and CDR2: GTSNPN and SVGIG (reference sequence). Trimming took 2 bases from V and 13 from J, leaving 12 bases between them. The chain's CDR3 is CAWSIADRPLHF. The DNA of the CDR3 is TGTGCCTGGAGTATCGCCGACAGGCCCCTCCACTTT.

At least ten counts were recorded for this clonotype. The chain carries TRBV5-1 and TRBJ2-7, with no clear D. The V end was cut by 0 bases, the J end by 2 bases, with 12 bases between. The CDR3 has 15 residues. Germline CDR1 is SGHRS and CDR2 is YFSETQ. The CDR3 sequence: CASSLVFNQAYEQYF. In nucleotides, the CDR3 is TGCGCCAGCAGCTTGGTGTTTAACCAGGCCTACGAGCAGTACTTC.

This clonotype was detected ten times or more. In DNA form, the CDR3 reads TGTGCCAGCAGCTTAGTCACAGGACTGAACACTGAAGCTTTCTTT. This gives the protein CASSLVTGLNTEAFF. The genes are TRBV7-8 and TRBJ1-1, with D perhaps matching TRBD1 (5 bases). The CDR3 consists of 15 residues. Per the germline V gene, CDR1 is SGHVS and CDR2 is FQNEAQ. The V end was cut by 1 base, the J end by 0 bases, with 9 bases between.

Only a few counts were recorded for this clonotype. The chain carries TRBV10-3 and TRBJ1-6; tentative D call: TRBD1 (5 bases). Germline CDR1 and CDR2: ENHRY and SYGVKD. Between the trimmed V and J ends, which lost 3 bases and 6 bases, there was a span of 9 bases. There are 14 residues in the CDR3. CDR3 coding DNA: TGTGCCATCAGTGACAGGGTGGGTAATTCACCCCTCCACTTT. Protein: CAISDRVGNSPLHF.

In its sample, this clonotype was seen many times. The chain recombines TRBV7-9 with TRBJ2-1, with D hard to call. Trimming removed 0 bases at V and 9 bases at J, with 15 bases between. The germline V gene has CDR1 SEHNR and CDR2 FQNEAQ (reference sequence). This CDR3 has 15 residues. The CDR3 bases are TGTGCCAGCAGCTTAGCGGTGGGGTCTCGCAGTGAGCAGTTCTTC. The encoded protein is CASSLAVGSRSEQFF.

There are a few counts of this clonotype. The chain couples TRBV20-1 to TRBJ2-2, with a tentative D call TRBD2 (5 bases). Trimming shortened V by 6 bases and J by 3 bases, and 11 bases separated the two germline ends. Looked up from germline, CDR1 is DFQATT and CDR2 is SNEGSKA (reference sequence). The CDR3 loop spans 13 amino acids. CDR3 coding DNA: TGCAGTGCGAGGGATTGGGACACCGGGGAGCTGTTTTTT. Its translation is CSARDWDTGELFF.

This clonotype was seen ten or more times. The chain combines TRBV28 with TRBJ1-4; D unresolved. This CDR3 spans 14 amino acids. V lost 2 bases and J 4 bases, leaving 8 bases between the germline ends. Germline V gene data show CDR1 as MDHEN and CDR2 as SYDVKM. This chain's CDR3 is CASSLGVGNEKLFF. As DNA, the CDR3 is TGTGCCAGCAGTTTAGGGGTTGGTAATGAAAAACTGTTTTTT.

The J gene is TRBJ1-6, the V gene TRBV9; the match to TRBD1 covers 10 bases. This CDR3 spans 15 amino acids. The germline gives CDR1 SGDLS, CDR2 YYNGEE. With 3 bases clipped from V and 4 bases from J, the junction kept 1 base outside the gene matches. DNA for the CDR3: TGTGCCAGCAGCGCGGGACAGGGGTATAATTCACCCCTCCACTTT. Translation: CASSAGQGYNSPLHF.

This clonotype occurred many times. The genes are TRBV6-1 and TRBJ1-4; tentatively, D is TRBD1 (6 bases). Trimming pared 8 bases from V and 2 bases from J, leaving 15 bases between. This CDR3 contains 15 residues. Germline lookup yields CDR1 MNHNS and CDR2 SASEGT. CDR3 sequence (DNA): TGTGCCAGCCTAGATACAGGGTCGACTAATGAAAAACTGTTTTTT. This codes for CASLDTGSTNEKLFF.

In this sample, this clonotype turned up many times. The chain joins TRBV19 to TRBJ1-1, with D perhaps matching TRBD1 (5 bases). Germline assignment: CDR1 LNHDA and CDR2 SQIVND (reference sequence). V was cut by 0 bases and J by 2 bases, with 13 bases left in between. The CDR3 spans 16 residues. CDR3 sequence: CASSIDPLRDNTEAFF. The CDR3 coding sequence is TGTGCCAGTAGTATAGATCCACTCCGGGACAACACTGAAGCTTTCTTT.

This clonotype was observed many times. V and J are TRBV2 and TRBJ1-5, with 7 bases lining up with TRBD1. Germline CDR1 is SNHLY and CDR2 is FYNNEI. This CDR3 is 14 amino acids long. The J segment lost 4 bases and the V segment lost 2 bases, leaving 2 bases of the junction unmatched. The CDR3 nucleotides read TGTGCCAGCAGTGAAAGGGACAGAAATCAGCCCCAGCATTTT. It encodes CASSERDRNQPQHF.

This clonotype occurred many times. The V call is TRBV12-3 or TRBV12-4, the J call TRBJ1-5; D call uncertain. The ends were cut back, 5 bases at V and 7 bases at J, with 15 bases in the middle. The CDR3 sequence is 14 residues long. CDR3 nucleotides: TGTGCCAGCAGTAACCGAAGGTCTCTACAGCCCCAGCATTTT. Its translation: CASSNRRSLQPQHF.

The chain is built from TRBV6-9 and TRBJ2-5; D might be TRBD1 (6 bases). V was pared by 0 bases and J by 5 bases, with 13 bases between. In germline, CDR1 is MNHGY, CDR2 SVAAGI. The CDR3 loop spans 15 amino acids. CDR3 loop: CASSYSPGESETQYF. In nucleotides, the CDR3 is TGTGCCAGCAGTTATTCGCCAGGGGAGAGTGAGACCCAGTACTTC.

In this sample, this clonotype turned up a few times. This rearrangement joins TRBV28 to TRBJ2-1, with D perhaps matching TRBD1 (5 bases). Trimming removed 0 bases from V and 7 bases from J, with 13 bases in between. The CDR3 loop spans 15 amino acids. Germline V gives CDR1 MDHEN, CDR2 SYDVKM. The chain's CDR3 is CASSLWTSAGNEQFF. DNA of the CDR3: TGTGCCAGCAGTTTATGGACCTCGGCAGGGAATGAGCAGTTCTTC.

As to this clonotype: A much larger clone is a single base away; this may be a read error. The genes are TRBV18 and TRBJ1-6; no reliable D call. This CDR3 region has 14 residues. Germline-derived CDR1 and CDR2 are KGHSH and LQKENI. CDR3 nucleotide sequence: TGTGCCGGCTCACCAGGTACCTATAATTCACCCCTCCACTTT. Translating it yields CAGSPGTYNSPLHF.

This clonotype was recorded at least ten times. The chain has TRBV28 and TRBJ2-1; 7 bases match TRBD2. The CDR3 length is 14 residues. Per germline, CDR1 MDHEN and CDR2 SYDVKM. The V and J ends lost 3 bases and 8 bases, in that order; junction bases with no gene match: 7. The DNA of the CDR3 is TGTGCCAGCAGTTTTGGCGGGGGTGTCTATGAGCAGTTCTTC. This sequence encodes CASSFGGGVYEQFF.

This clonotype has at least ten counts. V and J are TRBV9 and TRBJ2-3, with 7 nucleotides matching TRBD1. Germline CDR1 SGDLS, CDR2 YYNGEE. V shed 2 bases and J 2 bases; nucleotides not matched to a gene: 8. The CDR3 sequence is 16 residues long. The CDR3 sequence is CASSVGTVDLTDTQYF. The CDR3 nucleotides read TGTGCCAGCAGCGTTGGGACAGTGGATCTCACAGATACGCAGTATTTT.

This clonotype occurred once. It may be a read error: a sequence one base away is much more abundant. V is TRBV6-5 and J is TRBJ2-2; D is unclear. Trimming shortened V by 2 bases and J by 9 bases, and 7 bases separated the two germline ends. From germline, CDR1 is MNHEY and CDR2 SVGAGI. The CDR3 is 12 residues long. The CDR3 spells CASSYPGRELFF. CDR3 sequence (DNA): TGTGCCAGCAGTTACCCCGGCCGGGAGCTGTTTTTT.

This clonotype has more than one count but fewer than ten. The chain uses TRBV5-5 and TRBJ1-1; tentative D call: TRBD1 (5 bases). The CDR3 sequence is 14 residues long. Per germline, CDR1 SGHKS and CDR2 YYEKEE (reference sequence). Trimming removed 4 bases from V and 2 bases from J, with 12 bases in between. The CDR3 DNA reads TGTGCCAGCAGCCAGCAGACAGCAAACACTGAAGCTTTCTTT. Translation: CASSQQTANTEAFF.